Included here is one T cell receptor (beta chain) sequence, with context. The target of this receptor is not known. Per-nucleotide qualities are absent, and no much larger clonotype sits a single base away. V is pared back by 1 base and J by 7 bases, with 17 bases lying between the germline termini. The CDR3 runs 15 amino acids, cysteine and phenylalanine included. Only CDR3 DNA is held: 45 bases, read in frame from base 1. CDR1 KGHSH and CDR2 LQKENI are derived from the germline V gene. Samples from volunteer blood donors who had recovered from COVID-19 were contributed by a second Seattle source. Each collaborating institution followed its own protocols to collect whole blood in K2EDTA tubes. For TCRbeta analysis, collaborator samples were shipped as frozen whole blood, as isolated PBMCs, or as DNA extracted from either sample type. TCRbeta CDR3 regions were amplified from genomic DNA by means of the immunoSEQ Assay, a bias-controlled multiplex PCR. The source study handled its data this way. The number of nucleated cells in each sample was estimated by amplification of reference gene primers within the assay. To quantify the absolute abundance of each unique TCRbeta CDR3 rearrangement, sequence reads were collapsed and filtered. Productive Simpson clonality was computed per sample as the square root of Simpson's diversity index over productive rearrangements. The table comes from immuneACCESS by way of TCRdb, which keeps in-frame sequences with V and J called. Part of the clones is missing from these tables; in studies checked, under half for an unresolved V gene and the rest for unknown reasons. V and J calls and clone size are given by that table; D and trimming were obtained from the DNA. In this sample the table shows 250,000 to 350,000 clones, 89% of which occur a single time. The top ten clones comprise less than 1% of the sample.

The data originate from a study of blood T cell repertoires in COVID-19 (dated by TCRdb to 2019 to 2021). Study-level background: Samples covering the acute and convalescent phases of COVID-19 were provided by collaborators in the United States, Italy and Spain. The prospective study material was composed of cDNA or gDNA derived from T cells, B-cell-depleted T cells, or PBMCs. Subjects who had been exposed to COVID-19, were actively infected with it, or had recovered from it provided the deeply sampled blood TCRbeta repertoires that made up the dataset. The repertoires were made available in a free public database intended to serve as a resource for research on the immune response to SARS-CoV-2. The samples were drawn from two sources: the first 160 participants of the ongoing ImmuneRACE study, and 1,254 subjects contributed by 6 global collaborators. A de-identified subject ID, COVID-19 status, age in years and sex were almost always included in the sample metadata. Where available, HLA class I and class II types were taken from metadata supplied by the sample provider and were not determined by assay-based typing.

Study-wide conclusions, independent of this receptor: The amount of clinical and demographic metadata varied by source and participant and was provided uncurated.

The receptor comes from a woman aged 40 to 50 who had recovered from COVID-19. Sequencing was carried out using peripheral blood. Here the chain combines TRBV18 and TRBJ2-7; matching of 5 bases hints at TRBD2 as the D gene. The DNA reads as follows: TGTGCCAGCTCACCACAGCCAGCGGACCTACGGGAGCAGTACTTC. This sequence encodes CASSPQPADLREQYF.